The rows below give T cell receptor delta chains drawn from one sample of a study of Vδ1+ human thymocytes. TCRdb made new clone calls on the multiplex PCR reads using CATT. The table includes tens of thousands of delta-chain clones, over 7% detected once. The specimen sequenced was Vdelta1+ gamma-delta thymocytes from the thymus. The receptor source for this set is a child less than two years old who had congenital heart surgery. The CDR3 runs from the conserved cysteine through the conserved F or W. Fields, in order: D gene, CDR3 length, J gene, clone size, V gene, CDR3 protein, CDR3 DNA. The D gene is left open where the match is weak. Clone size is stated in some rows and not others, as once, few, many or a class when expanded.

.,14,TRDJ1,few,TRDV1,CALGERPYTDKLIF,TGTGCTCTTGGGGAACGACCGTACACCGATAAACTCATCTTT
.,21,TRDJ1,few,TRDV1,CALGEKRSRGKPAPYTDKLIF,TGTGCTCTTGGGGAAAAAAGATCTCGTGGAAAACCGGCCCCCTACACCGATAAACTCATCTTT
.,17,TRDJ1,.,TRDV1,CALGEPSGGGPTDKLIF,TGTGCTCTTGGGGAACCCAGTGGTGGGGGTCCTACCGATAAACTCATCTTT
.,16,TRDJ1,.,TRDV1,CALGESVLGGTDKLIF,TGTGCTCTTGGGGAATCCGTACTGGGAGGGACCGATAAACTCATCTTT
TRDD3,24,TRDJ1,few,TRDV1,CALGERIRFFVPPELGDTADKLIF,TGTGCTCTTGGGGAAAGAATCAGGTTTTTCGTACCCCCGGAGCTGGGGGATACGGCCGATAAACTCATCTTT
TRDD3,18,TRDJ1,.,TRDV1,CALGERLTGDTRSDKLIF,TGTGCTCTTGGGGAACGTCTTACGGGGGATACGCGCTCCGATAAACTCATCTTT
TRDD2,18,TRDJ1,.,TRDV1,CALGELPFLCGYPSKLIF,TGTGCTCTTGGGGAACTCCCCTTCCTATGTGGATACCCCTCTAAACTCATCTTT
TRDD3,21,TRDJ1,few,TRDV2,CACDPEDPTRVLGDEGDKLIF,TGTGCCTGTGACCCAGAGGACCCGACCCGTGTACTGGGGGATGAGGGCGATAAACTCATCTTT
TRDD3,22,TRDJ1,few,TRDV1,CALGETFDIYWGIRGSTDKLIF,TGTGCTCTTGGGGAAACCTTCGACATATACTGGGGGATAAGAGGTTCCACCGATAAACTCATCTTT
TRDD3,14,TRDJ1,few,TRDV1,CALGELGVRLKLIF,TGTGCTCTCGGGGAACTGGGGGTCCGTTTAAAACTCATCTTT
TRDD2,21,TRDJ1,.,TRDV1,CALGVLLPHSYLYSYTDKLIF,TGTGCTCTTGGGGTTCTGCTACCACATTCCTACCTTTATTCGTACACCGATAAACTCATCTTT
TRDD3,19,TRDJ1,medium-sized,TRDV1,CALGEPRMFLLGDFDKLIF,TGTGCTCTTGGGGAACCCCGAATGTTCCTACTGGGGGATTTCGATAAACTCATCTTT
TRDD3,16,TRDJ1,.,TRDV1,CALGEELLGDTDKLIF,TGTGCTCTTGGGGAAGAACTACTGGGGGACACCGATAAACTCATCTTT
TRDD3,20,TRDJ1,few,TRDV1,CALGGPSTVVLGVSPDKLIF,TGTGCTCTTGGTGGGCCTTCCACGGTTGTACTGGGGGTTTCCCCCGATAAACTCATCTTT
.,20,TRDJ1,.,TRDV1,CALGAHLPCTGNDPTDKLIF,TGTGCTCTTGGGGCCCACCTACCCTGTACTGGGAACGACCCTACCGATAAACTCATCTTT
TRDD3,18,TRDJ1,few,TRDV1,CALGELVFPPHGIQKLIF,TGTGCTCTTGGGGAACTTGTCTTCCCACCACATGGGATACAGAAACTCATCTTT
TRDD3,19,TRDJ1,few,TRDV1,CALGARPRDWGMLADKLIF,TGTGCTCTTGGGGCCCGTCCTAGGGACTGGGGGATGTTGGCCGATAAACTCATCTTT
TRDD2,17,TRDJ1,.,TRDV1,CALGDPFLLPLGGKLIF,TGTGCTCTTGGGGACCCCTTCCTACTCCCTCTGGGGGGTAAACTCATCTTT
.,19,TRDJ1,.,TRDV1,CALGEKSPTWGTPTDKLIF,TGTGCTCTTGGGGAAAAGAGTCCTACGTGGGGGACACCCACCGATAAACTCATCTTT
TRDD3,22,TRDJ1,few,TRDV1,CALGFEGPKVVLGDRYTDKLIF,TGTGCTCTTGGGTTCGAGGGGCCCAAAGTGGTACTGGGGGATAGATACACCGATAAACTCATCTTT
.,15,TRDJ1,few,TRDV1,CALGELISGTDKLIF,TGTGCTCTTGGGGAACTGATTTCCGGCACCGATAAACTCATCTTT
.,15,TRDJ1,.,TRDV1,CALGERVAATDKLIF,TGTGCTCTTGGGGAACGGGTCGCGGCTACCGATAAACTCATCTTT
TRDD3,15,TRDJ1,medium-sized,TRAV29/DV5,CAALVCTGGPPKLIF,TGTGCAGCGCTGGTGTGTACTGGGGGACCTCCGAAACTCATCTTT
TRDD3,23,TRDJ1,.,TRDV1,CALGPPYEPRPAYWGILDDKLIF,TGTGCTCTTGGGCCCCCATACGAGCCACGGCCCGCCTACTGGGGGATACTAGACGATAAACTCATCTTT
TRDD3,19,TRDJ1,few,TRDV1,CALGELGWGIVRYTDKLIF,TGTGCTCTTGGGGAACTCGGGTGGGGGATAGTGCGGTACACCGATAAACTCATCTTT
TRDD3,24,TRDJ1,few,TRDV1,CALGELPRPLLGDLFVMNTDKLIF,TGTGCTCTTGGGGAACTCCCCCGTCCCTTACTGGGGGACCTATTCGTAATGAACACCGATAAACTCATCTTT
.,20,TRDJ1,few,TRDV1,CALGELFLLLGELYTDKLIF,TGTGCTCTTGGGGAACTCTTCCTACTTTTGGGGGAGCTTTACACCGATAAACTCATCTTT
.,14,TRDJ1,.,TRDV1,CALGEGAWADKLIF,TGTGCTCTTGGGGAAGGAGCATGGGCCGATAAACTCATCTTT
.,24,TRDJ1,few,TRDV1,CALGEGLFQRGDSPLGRYTDKLIF,TGTGCTCTTGGGGAAGGCCTCTTCCAAAGGGGGGACTCCCCATTGGGGAGGTACACCGATAAACTCATCTTT
TRDD3,18,TRDJ1,.,TRDV1,CALGPPTVLGDHPDKLIF,TGTGCTCTTGGGCCTCCTACTGTACTGGGGGATCACCCCGATAAACTCATCTTT
.,15,TRDJ1,few,TRDV2,CACDTYWTLRGKLIF,TGTGCCTGTGACACGTACTGGACTCTCCGGGGTAAACTCATCTTT
.,19,TRDJ2,few,TRDV1,CALGEPYFLPVLLTAQLFF,TGTGCTCTTGGGGAACCCTACTTCCTTCCCGTACTGCTGACAGCACAACTCTTCTTT
TRDD3,20,TRDJ2,.,TRDV1,CALGELWVGDTRPLTAQLFF,TGTGCTCTTGGGGAACTGTGGGTGGGGGATACGCGACCCCTGACAGCACAACTCTTCTTT
.,14,TRDJ2,few,TRDV1,CALGARSLTAQLFF,TGTGCTCTTGGCGCGAGGTCTTTGACAGCACAACTCTTCTTT
.,23,TRDJ1,.,TRDV1,CALGESRTRSPTGEILRTDKLIF,TGTGCTCTTGGGGAAAGTAGGACCCGCTCCCCCACTGGTGAGATATTACGCACCGATAAACTCATCTTT
TRDD2,19,TRDJ1,.,TRDV2,CACDCAFLRPNTAGDKLIF,TGTGCCTGTGACTGTGCCTTCCTACGGCCCAATACTGCCGGCGATAAACTCATCTTT
.,16,TRDJ1,.,TRDV1,CALGILGDLYTDKLIF,TGTGCTCTTGGGATTCTCGGGGACCTATACACCGATAAACTCATCTTT
TRDD3,22,TRDJ1,few,TRDV1,CALGELLLAAGWTGDYTDKLIF,TGTGCTCTTGGGGAGCTCCTCTTAGCCGCCGGCTGGACTGGGGATTACACCGATAAACTCATCTTT
TRDD3,21,TRDJ1,.,TRDV1,CALGDQSSYWGIRLYTDKLIF,TGTGCTCTTGGGGATCAAAGTTCCTACTGGGGGATACGCCTGTACACCGATAAACTCATCTTT
.,17,TRDJ1,.,TRDV1,CALGGLLREGDTDKLIF,TGTGCTCTTGGGGGCCTACTACGGGAGGGAGACACCGATAAACTCATCTTT
TRDD3,19,TRDJ1,few,TRDV1,CALGEPSPPGGYGSDKLIF,TGTGCTCTTGGGGAACCCAGCCCCCCTGGGGGATACGGGTCCGATAAACTCATCTTT